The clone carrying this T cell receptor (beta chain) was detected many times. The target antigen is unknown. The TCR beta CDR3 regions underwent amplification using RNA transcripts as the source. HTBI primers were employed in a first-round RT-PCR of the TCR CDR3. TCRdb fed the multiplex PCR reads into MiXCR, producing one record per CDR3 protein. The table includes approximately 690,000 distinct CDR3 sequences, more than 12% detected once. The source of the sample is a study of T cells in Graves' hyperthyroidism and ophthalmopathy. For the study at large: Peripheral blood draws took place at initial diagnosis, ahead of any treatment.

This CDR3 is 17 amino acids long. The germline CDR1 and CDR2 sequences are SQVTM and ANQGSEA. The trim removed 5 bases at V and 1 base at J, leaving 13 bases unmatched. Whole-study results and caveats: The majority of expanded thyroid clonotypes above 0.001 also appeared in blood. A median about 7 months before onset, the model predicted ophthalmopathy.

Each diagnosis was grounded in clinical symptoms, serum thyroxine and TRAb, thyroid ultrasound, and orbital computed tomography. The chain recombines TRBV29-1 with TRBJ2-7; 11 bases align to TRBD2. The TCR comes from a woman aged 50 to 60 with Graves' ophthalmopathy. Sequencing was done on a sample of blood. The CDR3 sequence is CSVNLAGGSRGSYEQYF. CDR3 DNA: TGCAGCGTTAATCTAGCGGGAGGAAGTAGAGGGTCCTACGAGCAGTACTTC.